A single sample is the source of the 27 T cell receptor beta chains below, sequenced in a study of T-cell reconstitution after alpha-beta-depleted transplantation in children. It was with unique molecular identifiers that the TCRbeta library was prepared. TCRdb independently ran MiXCR on the PCR reads; one entry per CDR3 protein. The table lists 500,000 to 600,000 distinct CDR3 sequences, less than 35% of them singletons. Specimen: PBMCs from the stem cell graft donor, collected from the stem cell graft. These receptors came from a human donor who donated a stem cell graft to a child with aplastic anemia.

The chain combines TRBV4-3 with TRBJ2-3; 9 positions agree with TRBD2. This CDR3 has 17 residues. Germline lookup yields CDR1 LGHNA and CDR2 YSLEER. Unmatched junction bases numbered 10, after V lost 0 bases and J lost 6 bases. The CDR3 sequence: CASSQEWISGRMDTQYF. The CDR3 DNA reads as TGCGCCAGCAGCCAAGAATGGATTAGCGGGAGAATGGATACGCAGTATTTT.

The chain combines TRBV4-3 with TRBJ2-2; 9 nucleotides align to TRBD2. The CDR3 is 15 amino acids. Losses at the gene ends were 4 bases for V and 7 bases for J; bases not matched to a gene: 7. Germline-derived CDR1 and CDR2 are LGHNA and YSLEER. CDR3 residues: CASSLGIAGVGELFF. The CDR3 DNA reads TGCGCCAGCAGCCTTGGGATAGCGGGAGTCGGGGAGCTGTTTTTT.

The V gene is TRBV9, the J gene TRBJ1-1, with D hard to call. The length of the CDR3 is 13 residues. Deletions cut 0 bases from V and 2 bases from J, with 5 bases between. Germline V gene sequence: CDR1 SGDLS, CDR2 YYNGEE. The DNA for the CDR3 is TGTGCCAGCAGCGTAGGTTCCAACACTGAAGCTTTCTTT. Its protein is CASSVGSNTEAFF.

This sequence joins TRBV19 and TRBJ2-5; D perhaps matches TRBD2 (6 bases). Germline loops: CDR1 LNHDA, CDR2 SQIVND (reference sequence). Trimming removed 6 bases at V and 5 bases at J, with 16 bases between. This CDR3 region has 14 residues. This CDR3 reads CASRLGRREETQYF. In nucleotides, the CDR3 is TGTGCCAGTAGGCTAGGGCGTCGGGAGGAGACCCAGTACTTC.

V is TRBV11-3 and J is TRBJ2-1; D is undetermined. The CDR3 is 14 amino acids. The ends were cut back, 5 bases at V and 6 bases at J, with 14 bases in the middle. In germline, CDR1 is SGHNT, CDR2 YENEEA. The chain's CDR3 is CASSLREVANEQFF. CDR3 nucleotide sequence: TGTGCCAGCAGCCTACGAGAAGTAGCCAATGAGCAGTTCTTC. The entire variable domain, with the rest obtained from reference TRBV11-3 and TRBJ2-1, is as follows: EAGVVQSPRYKIIEKKQPVAFWCNPISGHNTLYWYLQNLGQGPELLIRYENEEAVDDSQLPKDRFSAERLKGVDSTLKIQPAELGDSAVYLCASSLREVANEQFFGPGTRLTVL.

J is TRBJ1-4 and V is TRBV20-1, with D tentatively TRBD1 (6 bases). Between the trimmed V and J ends, which lost 2 bases and 8 bases, there was a span of 21 bases. The germline CDR1 and CDR2 sequences are DFQATT and SNEGSKA (reference sequence). The CDR3 extends over 16 amino acids. CDR3 region: CSARPWDNPGKEKLFF. CDR3 in DNA: TGCAGTGCTAGACCCTGGGACAATCCCGGGAAGGAAAAACTGTTTTTT.

Only a few counts were recorded for this clonotype. V gene TRBV18 combines with J gene TRBJ1-3; D is possibly TRBD1 (6 bases). CDR1 and CDR2 (germline): KGHSH, LQKENI. This CDR3 spans 15 amino acids. V shed 3 bases and J shed 8 bases, with 17 bases lying between them. The DNA for the CDR3 is TGTGCCAGCTCACCCCGCCGGACAGCTACAGACACCATATATTTT. Residues: CASSPRRTATDTIYF.

This chain links TRBV11-2 with TRBJ2-1, with 9 bases matching TRBD2. The CDR3 has 19 residues. Unmatched junction bases numbered 14, after V lost 0 bases and J lost 5 bases. CDR1 and CDR2 (germline): SGHAT, FQNNGV. The CDR3 bases are TGTGCCAGCAGCTTAGAATCCCGTGATTCACGCGGGAGGGACAATGAGCAGTTCTTC. This sequence encodes CASSLESRDSRGRDNEQFF.

V and J are TRBV11-1 and TRBJ1-5, with D unclear. Germline lookup yields CDR1 SGHAT and CDR2 FQDESV (reference sequence). This CDR3 comprises 20 residues. V was trimmed by 3 bases and J by 0 bases, leaving 24 bases between them. The CDR3 DNA follows: TGTGCCAGCAGCTTTGGACTTTCCCCGGCTAGACCATATAGCAATCAGCCCCAGCATTTT. Encoded protein: CASSFGLSPARPYSNQPQHF.

This clonotype was seen more than once but under ten times. J is TRBJ2-1 and V is TRBV24-1; D is undetermined. V was pared by 7 bases and J by 2 bases, with 8 bases between. The CDR3 sequence is 13 residues long. The germline V gene has CDR1 KGHDR and CDR2 SFDVKD. The CDR3 nucleotides are TGTGCCACCAGCGGTTCTACCTACAATGAGCAGTTCTTC. Translated, it gives CATSGSTYNEQFF.

V gene TRBV7-9 combines with J gene TRBJ2-3; a weak D match, TRBD2 (7 bases). CDR1 is SEHNR, CDR2 FQNEAQ, per germline (reference sequence). The CDR3 extends over 13 amino acids. Deletions cut 7 bases from V and 6 bases from J, with 14 bases between. The CDR3 loop is CASKGGAPDTQYF. Here the CDR3 DNA reads TGTGCCAGCAAGGGGGGGGCGCCGGATACGCAGTATTTT.

The chain has TRBV20-1 and TRBJ1-5, with D perhaps TRBD1 (5 bases). V was cut by 3 bases and J by 0 bases, with 18 bases left in between. CDR1 DFQATT and CDR2 SNEGSKA come from the germline V gene (reference sequence). The CDR3 runs 17 residues. The CDR3 coding sequence is TGCAGTGCTAGTCGGTTTCAGGGTGTGGATAGCAATCAGCCCCAGCATTTT. The encoded protein is CSASRFQGVDSNQPQHF.

This clonotype has only a few counts. This chain connects TRBV29-1 to TRBJ1-1; no reliable D call. The CDR3 extends over 11 amino acids. Deletions cut 7 bases from V and 8 bases from J, with 14 bases between. Germline V lookup: CDR1 SQVTM, CDR2 ANQGSEA. This CDR3 reads CSDLTRAEAFF. The DNA of the CDR3 is TGCAGCGACCTGACCCGGGCCGAAGCTTTCTTT.

This chain links TRBV12-3 or TRBV12-4 with TRBJ2-2; D is tentatively TRBD1 or TRBD2 (7 bases each). Trimming removed 6 bases at V and 0 bases at J, with 20 bases between. The CDR3 sequence is 18 residues long. CDR3 amino acids: CASSPPGGQLANTGELFF. Written as DNA, the CDR3 is TGTGCCAGCAGCCCCCCGGGGGGACAGCTAGCGAACACCGGGGAGCTGTTTTTT.

The chain carries TRBV15 and TRBJ2-4; D is perhaps TRBD1 (6 bases). CDR1 is LNHNV and CDR2 is YYDKDF in the germline V gene (reference sequence). The ends were cut back, 5 bases at V and 1 base at J, with 15 bases in the middle. The CDR3 contains 16 residues. CDR3 amino acids: CATSRRSTGAKNIQYF. CDR3 sequence (DNA): TGTGCCACCAGCCGAAGATCGACAGGTGCCAAAAACATTCAGTACTTC. The variable domain in full, with the rest retrieved from reference TRBV15 and TRBJ2-4, is DAMVIQNPRYQVTQFGKPVTLSCSQTLNHNVMYWYQQKSSQAPKLLFHYYDKDFNNEADTPDNFQSRRPNTSFCFLDIRSPGLGDTAMYLCATSRRSTGAKNIQYFGAGTRLSVL.

Only a few counts were recorded for this clonotype. This sequence joins TRBV28 and TRBJ2-1; D is uncertain. Germline assignment: CDR1 MDHEN and CDR2 SYDVKM. Trimming stripped 4 bases from V and 0 bases from J, with 13 bases between. The CDR3 is 16 residues long. The CDR3: CASSSMTRISYNEQFF. CDR3 sequence (DNA): TGTGCCAGCAGTTCCATGACGAGAATCTCCTACAATGAGCAGTTCTTC.

The rearrangement links TRBV29-1 to TRBJ2-1, with TRBD2 as a possible D gene (6 bases). V gave up 5 bases and J gave up 2 bases, with 10 bases separating them. The length of the CDR3 is 13 residues. CDR1 SQVTM and CDR2 ANQGSEA come from the germline V gene. CDR3 residues: CSVKGTPYNEQFF. Here the CDR3 DNA reads TGCAGCGTTAAAGGGACTCCCTACAATGAGCAGTTCTTC.

The chain links TRBV24-1 to TRBJ1-1; D may be TRBD1 (6 bases). This CDR3 has 15 amino acids. The V end was cut by 1 base, the J end by 5 bases, with 13 bases between. Germline-derived CDR1 and CDR2 are KGHDR and SFDVKD. CDR3 in amino acids: CATSDLWAGVTEAFF. The CDR3 DNA is TGTGCCACCAGTGATTTATGGGCAGGGGTGACTGAAGCTTTCTTT.

The V call is TRBV7-9, the J call TRBJ2-3; maybe TRBD2 (6 bases). Trimming took off 3 bases at V and 5 bases at J, with 15 bases between the two ends. This CDR3 comprises 15 residues. In germline, CDR1 is SEHNR, CDR2 FQNEAQ (reference sequence). The CDR3 loop is CASSFAGGIEDTQYF. CDR3 DNA sequence: TGTGCCAGCAGCTTCGCCGGGGGAATTGAAGATACGCAGTATTTT.

This chain links TRBV14 with TRBJ2-1; no firm D call. This CDR3 comprises 13 residues. Germline V gene sequence: CDR1 SGHDN, CDR2 FVKESK. V was cut by 1 base and J by 4 bases, with 5 bases left in between. The CDR3 loop is CASSQAGYNEQFF. The CDR3 DNA reads as TGTGCCAGCAGCCAAGCCGGGTACAATGAGCAGTTCTTC.

This clonotype was detected a few times. V usage is TRBV7-9 and J usage is TRBJ2-5, with a possible D match to TRBD2 (6 bases). V lost 3 bases and J 1 base, leaving 12 bases between the germline ends. The CDR3 has 15 residues. Germline V gene data show CDR1 as SEHNR and CDR2 as FQNEAQ (reference sequence). This CDR3 is CASSLGGGAQETQYF. The CDR3 DNA reads as TGTGCCAGCAGCTTGGGAGGCGGGGCCCAAGAGACCCAGTACTTC.

This clonotype was detected a few times. This chain links TRBV12-3 or TRBV12-4 with TRBJ1-6; D unresolved. The CDR3 spans 11 residues. The V and J ends lost 6 bases and 11 bases respectively, with 8 bases between them. The CDR3 sequence: CASSLSAPLHF. As DNA, the CDR3 is TGTGCCAGCAGCCTCTCGGCACCCCTCCACTTT.

V usage is TRBV4-3 and J usage is TRBJ2-7, with 7 bases matching TRBD1. The germline V gene encodes CDR1 LGHNA and CDR2 YSLEER. The V gene end was trimmed by 0 bases and the J gene end by 6 bases; junction bases not matched to a gene: 5. The CDR3 totals 14 residues. CDR3 DNA sequence: TGCGCCAGCAGCCAAGATAGAGGGGGCGGCGAGCAGTACTTC. Amino acids: CASSQDRGGGEQYF.

This clonotype has only a few counts. The chain combines TRBV29-1 with TRBJ1-5, with D unclear. Between the trimmed V and J ends, which lost 6 bases and 2 bases, there was a span of 14 bases. This CDR3 is built from 14 residues. The V gene's germline CDR1 is SQVTM and CDR2 ANQGSEA. Here the CDR3 DNA reads TGCAGCGTCGGACTTGGGTACGGCAATCAGCCCCAGCATTTT. Encoded protein: CSVGLGYGNQPQHF. Looking up the rest from reference TRBV29-1 and TRBJ1-5 gives the full variable domain: SAVISQKPSRDICQRGTSLTIQCQVDSQVTMMFWYRQQPGQSLTLIATANQGSEATYESGFVIDKFPISRPNLTFSTLTVSNMSPEDSSIYLCSVGLGYGNQPQHFGDGTRLSIL.

This clonotype came up a few times. J is TRBJ2-7 and V is TRBV15; no reliable D call. Trimming pared 1 base from V and 4 bases from J, leaving 8 bases between. Germline V lookup: CDR1 LNHNV, CDR2 YYDKDF (reference sequence). This CDR3 comprises 13 residues. The CDR3 reads CATSRANLYEQYF. The DNA of the CDR3 is TGTGCCACCAGCAGAGCAAACTTATACGAGCAGTACTTC.

The rearrangement joins TRBV12-3 or TRBV12-4 to TRBJ2-6; D is undetermined. CDR3 length equals 15 residues. The V and J ends lost 7 bases and 0 bases respectively, with 10 bases between them. The CDR3 protein is CASTVINSGANVLTF. DNA of the CDR3: TGTGCCAGCACCGTAATTAACTCTGGGGCCAACGTCCTGACTTTC.

This clonotype was detected only a few times. The chain employs TRBV28 and TRBJ1-6; D is possibly TRBD1 (6 bases). CDR3 length: 14 residues. V dropped 7 bases and J dropped 6 bases, with 13 bases sitting between them. Germline V CDR1 and CDR2: MDHEN, SYDVKM. The chain's CDR3 is CASTGNRVNSPLHF. In DNA, the CDR3 is TGTGCCAGCACGGGGAACAGGGTTAATTCACCCCTCCACTTT.